This TCR beta chain was captured in a study of response to subunit inactivated influenza vaccine. MiXCR, applied by TCRdb to the RT-PCR reads, yields one record per CDR3 protein. The sample consists of approximately 530,000 distinct CDR3 sequences, 10% to 15% of them appearing once. CDR3 length: 14 amino acids. The germline V and J ends were trimmed by 4 bases and 5 bases, with 12 bases remaining between them. Germline V gene data show CDR1 as LGHNA and CDR2 as YNFKEQ. This clonotype was picked up a small number of times. Its specificity is unknown. Study conclusions and caveats: With each seasonal influenza vaccination, the authors suggested, few new T cells are recruited.

The TCR comes from a man aged 45 to 65 who received an inactivated influenza vaccine. The source material was PBMCs from blood, sampled 35 to 45 days after vaccination. This chain connects TRBV4-2 to TRBJ2-1; D not resolved. The CDR3 coding sequence is TGTGCCAGCAGCCCGACCGGCCCTGACAATGAGCAGTTCTTC. Protein sequence: CASSPTGPDNEQFF.